This T cell receptor beta chain was found in a study of Graves' ophthalmopathy and Graves' hyperthyroidism. Study at large: The study drew peripheral blood at initial diagnosis, before any treatment. Study-level points and caveats: Blood also carried most expanded thyroid clonotypes exceeding 0.001 frequency.

This clonotype was picked up many times. The target antigen is unknown. Diagnostic conclusions were grounded in clinical symptoms, serum thyroxine, TRAb, thyroid ultrasound and orbital computed tomography. RNA transcripts provided the template for amplifying TCR beta CDR3 regions. HTBI primers primed a first-round RT-PCR, and a second-round multiplex PCR followed. From the multiplex PCR reads, TCRdb called clonotypes with MiXCR, one entry per CDR3 protein. Of approximately 410,000 distinct CDR3 sequences listed, 15% are singletons. CDR1 SGHAT and CDR2 FQNNGV come from the germline V gene. CDR3 length: 15 amino acids. The V end lost 0 bases, the J end lost 4 bases, and 12 bases lay between the germline ends.

This sequence was found in a woman aged 18-29 years with stable Graves' hyperthyroidism. The V call is TRBV11-2, the J call TRBJ1-1; a weak D match, TRBD1 (6 bases). Sequencing was performed on peripheral blood. The CDR3 sequence is CASSLDTGWGTEAFF. The CDR3 nucleotides are TGTGCCAGCAGCTTAGATACAGGGTGGGGCACTGAAGCTTTCTTT. The entire variable domain, with the rest obtained from reference TRBV11-2 and TRBJ1-1, is as follows: EAGVAQSPRYKIIEKRQSVAFWCNPISGHATLYWYQQILGQGPKLLIQFQNNGVVDDSQLPKDRFSAERLKGVDSTLKIQPAKLEDSAVYLCASSLDTGWGTEAFFGQGTRLTVV.